These 20 T cell receptor beta chains share one sample of origin, sequenced in a study of T cells after yellow fever vaccination. MiXCR, applied by TCRdb to the 5' RACE reads, yields one record per CDR3 protein. This table has under 600,000 distinct CDR3 sequences, 13% appearing once. The sequencing here drew on PBMCs, taken on the day of the yellow fever booster vaccination. The source is a man aged 25 to 40 who received the YFV17D yellow fever vaccine.

This chain links TRBV11-1 with TRBJ2-5; TRBD2 matches at 10 bases. Germline CDR1 reads SGHAT; CDR2 reads FQDESV (reference sequence). This CDR3 region has 18 residues. The V and J ends lost 4 bases and 4 bases, in that order; junction bases with no gene match: 15. The CDR3 spells CASSSSGGWGQPRETQYF. In nucleotides, the CDR3 is TGTGCCAGCAGCTCTAGCGGGGGTTGGGGGCAGCCCCGAGAGACCCAGTACTTC.

J is TRBJ1-1 and V is TRBV7-3; D might be TRBD1 (5 bases). The CDR3 has 15 residues. Germline V gene sequence: CDR1 SGHTA, CDR2 FQGTGA. V gave up 1 base and J gave up 2 bases, with 11 bases separating them. The CDR3 region is CASSLSRGVNTEAFF. Here the CDR3 DNA reads TGTGCCAGCAGCTTAAGTCGGGGGGTAAACACTGAAGCTTTCTTT.

The genes are TRBV20-1 and TRBJ2-5; no definite D call. The ends were cut back, 0 bases at V and 4 bases at J, with 12 bases in the middle. This CDR3 contains 14 residues. Germline CDR1 DFQATT, CDR2 SNEGSKA (reference sequence). DNA of the CDR3: TGCAGTGCTAGAGACGGTACAGTAGGAGAGACCCAGTACTTC. Protein: CSARDGTVGETQYF.

The rearrangement joins TRBV10-2 to TRBJ2-5; D is unresolved. Trimming removed 5 bases from V and 5 bases from J, with 15 bases in between. CDR1 and CDR2 from the germline V gene are WSHSY and SAAADI. CDR3 length equals 14 residues. The CDR3 DNA reads as TGCGCCAGCAGTCCCTATGATGGGTCGGAGACCCAGTACTTC. Protein product: CASSPYDGSETQYF.

As for this clonotype: At one of its ends the junction is not consistent with the germline gene, which may arise from a read error. CDR3 region: CASSLERGPIDF. CDR3 sequence (DNA): TGTGCCAGCAGCTTAGAGCGGGGGCCCATCGATTTT. The chain joins TRBV7-2 to TRBJ1-4; D is possibly TRBD1 (6 bases). CDR1 SGHTA and CDR2 FQGNSA come from the germline V gene. The CDR3 is 12 residues long.

This clonotype was detected only a few times. The chain has TRBV28 and TRBJ2-7; D tentatively reads TRBD1 or TRBD2 (5 bases each). CDR3 length equals 15 residues. Germline lookup yields CDR1 MDHEN and CDR2 SYDVKM. The V gene lost 8 bases and the J gene lost 0 bases, with 17 bases spanning the gap. CDR3 in amino acids: CASSALGTSSYEQYF. As DNA, the CDR3 is TGTGCCAGCTCCGCCTTGGGGACGAGCTCCTACGAGCAGTACTTC.

This clonotype was seen a few times. Its ends do not fully match the called genes, so a read error is possible. The J gene is TRBJ1-1, the V gene TRBV6-2 or TRBV6-3, with D maybe TRBD1 (6 bases). Per germline, CDR1 MNHEY and CDR2 SVGEGT. The CDR3 runs to 13 residues. DNA of the CDR3: TGTGCCAGCACTTACAGGGACAACACTGAAGCTTTCTTT. Protein product: CASTYRDNTEAFF.

The CDR3 DNA sequence: TGTGCCAGCACCGTGGGACAACCCAACTATGGCTACACCTTC. It specifies CASTVGQPNYGYTF. The chain recombines TRBV5-4 with TRBJ1-2, with D tentatively TRBD1 (6 bases). V lost 6 bases and J 2 bases, leaving 14 bases between the germline ends. Germline CDR1 SGHNT, CDR2 YYREEE (reference sequence). This CDR3 spans 14 amino acids. The variable domain in full, completed from reference TRBV5-4 and TRBJ1-2, reads ETGVTQSPTHLIKTRGQQVTLRCSSQSGHNTVSWYQQALGQGPQFIFQYYREEENGRGNFPPRFSGLQFPNYSSELNVNALELDDSALYLCASTVGQPNYGYTFGSGTRLTVV.

This clonotype was detected once. The chain employs TRBV4-2 and TRBJ2-2; unclear D gene. Per the germline V gene, CDR1 is LGHNA and CDR2 is YNFKEQ. The CDR3 sequence is 19 residues long. V was cut by 4 bases and J by 5 bases, with 26 bases left in between. The CDR3 spells CASSPGLVGAVFRTGELFF. CDR3 DNA sequence: TGTGCCAGCAGCCCCGGGCTAGTGGGCGCAGTTTTTCGTACCGGGGAGCTGTTTTTT.

The genes are TRBV15 and TRBJ2-5, with D perhaps being TRBD1 or TRBD2 (6 bases each). The CDR3 totals 15 residues. The germline V gene encodes CDR1 LNHNV and CDR2 YYDKDF (reference sequence). V was pared by 2 bases and J by 3 bases, with 13 bases between. The CDR3 here is CATSRSTRGEETQYF. The CDR3 DNA reads TGTGCCACCAGCAGATCGACTAGGGGGGAAGAGACCCAGTACTTC.

This clonotype has ten or more counts. The V gene is TRBV10-3, the J gene TRBJ1-2, with TRBD1 matching over 10 bases. This CDR3 has 14 residues. V lost 6 bases to trimming and J lost 1 base; unmatched junction nucleotides: 2. The V gene's germline CDR1 is ENHRY and CDR2 SYGVKD. In DNA, the CDR3 is TGTGCCATCAGCCGGACAGGGGGTAACTATGGCTACACCTTC. It encodes CAISRTGGNYGYTF.

This clonotype was seen a handful of times. The DNA of the CDR3 is TGTGCCAGCAGCCGAAGAGTCGGGGGGGTGGAGTCGTTCTTC. Its protein is CASSRRVGGVESFF. The chain recombines TRBV7-2 with TRBJ2-1; the match to TRBD2 covers 8 bases. V lost 5 bases, J lost 15 bases, and 15 bases stayed unmatched. The CDR3 loop spans 14 amino acids. The germline V gene has CDR1 SGHTA and CDR2 FQGNSA.

V and J are TRBV3-1 and TRBJ2-5; maybe TRBD1 (5 bases). The V end was cut by 0 bases, the J end by 7 bases, with 12 bases between. Germline lookup yields CDR1 LGHDT and CDR2 YNNKEL (reference sequence). CDR3 length: 14 residues. The CDR3 sequence is CASSQERGVATQYF. CDR3 coding DNA: TGTGCCAGCAGCCAAGAAAGGGGTGTGGCGACCCAGTACTTC.

This chain joins TRBV7-2 and TRBJ1-6; possibly TRBD1 for D (5 bases). The CDR3 spans 16 residues. Per the germline V gene, CDR1 is SGHTA and CDR2 is FQGNSA. Between the trimmed V and J ends, which lost 2 bases and 5 bases, there was a span of 13 bases. The CDR3 DNA follows: TGTGCCAGCAGCTTATTCCGGGGCCAACATAATTCACCCCTCCACTTT. Translating it yields CASSLFRGQHNSPLHF.

V usage is TRBV7-6 and J usage is TRBJ2-1; the match to TRBD2 covers 8 bases. This CDR3 region has 16 residues. V was pared by 2 bases and J by 9 bases, with 12 bases of the junction left unmatched. Germline CDR1 reads SGHVS; CDR2 reads FNYEAQ. DNA of the CDR3: TGTGCCAGCAGCTTAAGTCGAGCGGGAGTTGGGGGTGAGCAGTTCTTC. Translated, it gives CASSLSRAGVGGEQFF. Full variable domain (missing parts from reference TRBV7-6 and TRBJ2-1): GAGVSQSPRYKVTKRGQDVALRCDPISGHVSLYWYRQALGQGPEFLTYFNYEAQQDKSGLPNDRFSAERPEGSISTLTIQRTEQRDSAMYRCASSLSRAGVGGEQFFGPGTRLTVL.

This clonotype has just a few counts. The chain joins TRBV12-3 or TRBV12-4 to TRBJ2-3; 9 nucleotides align to TRBD2. The CDR3 loop spans 16 amino acids. With V trimmed by 5 bases and J by 4 bases, 10 bases remained unmatched. This chain's CDR3 is CASSDRGRAGADTQYF. In DNA form, the CDR3 reads TGTGCCAGCAGTGACCGCGGGAGGGCCGGGGCAGATACGCAGTATTTT.

This clonotype was seen ten or more times. The chain carries TRBV7-9 and TRBJ2-3; 12 bases line up with TRBD2. J gave up 3 bases and V 3 bases, and 1 base lay outside the gene matches. The CDR3 is 15 residues long. Per germline, CDR1 SEHNR and CDR2 FQNEAQ (reference sequence). The CDR3 sequence: CASSLGTSGTDTQYF. As DNA, the CDR3 is TGTGCCAGCAGCTTGGGGACTAGCGGGACAGATACGCAGTATTTT.

This clonotype was counted a few times. J is TRBJ2-7 and V is TRBV28; D is undetermined. CDR1 and CDR2 from the germline V gene are MDHEN and SYDVKM. V lost 10 bases and J lost 0, with 16 bases in between. This CDR3 spans 14 amino acids. In DNA, the CDR3 is TGTGCCAACCAACCGTCGGACGGCTCCTACGAGCAGTACTTC. Protein sequence: CANQPSDGSYEQYF. Full variable domain (missing parts from reference TRBV28 and TRBJ2-7): DVKVTQSSRYLVKRTGEKVFLECVQDMDHENMFWYRQDPGLGLRLIYFSYDVKMKEKGDIPEGYSVSREKKERFSLILESASTNQTSMYLCANQPSDGSYEQYFGPGTRLTVT.

This clonotype was seen repeatedly, ten times or more. V gene TRBV11-2 combines with J gene TRBJ2-7; D gene ambiguous. CDR3 length equals 12 residues. V lost 3 bases to trimming and J lost 2 bases, with 5 bases between them. Germline loops: CDR1 SGHAT, CDR2 FQNNGV. The CDR3 DNA follows: TGTGCCAGCAGCTTTAACCCCTACGAGCAGTACTTC. This encodes CASSFNPYEQYF.

This rearrangement joins TRBV20-1 to TRBJ2-1; TRBD2 agrees at 12 bases. The CDR3 length is 17 residues. The germline V gene has CDR1 DFQATT and CDR2 SNEGSKA (reference sequence). J lost 3 bases, V lost 2 bases, and 8 bases had no gene match. The CDR3 nucleotides are TGCAGTGCTAGAACATCGACTAGCGGGAGATACTACAATGAGCAGTTCTTC. The encoded protein is CSARTSTSGRYYNEQFF.